This TCR beta chain was identified during a study of PD-1 blockade in classical Hodgkin lymphoma. Points from the study as a whole: There was a significant rise in CD4+ TCR diversity by C4D1, with no such rise for CD8+.

The patients all showed relapse after autologous stem cell transplantation, while their brentuximab vedotin exposure varied. A word on this clone: Its matching antigen is unknown.

Using immunoSEQ multiplex PCR, the repertoire was profiled, and TCRdb retains in-frame clones only, with some absent. Of more than 55,000 clones listed, around 89% are singletons. The germline V and J ends were trimmed by 2 bases and 4 bases, with 3 bases remaining between them. The CDR3 runs to 12 residues. CDR1 SEHNR and CDR2 FQNEAQ come from the germline V gene (reference sequence). The chain employs TRBV7-9 and TRBJ1-5; no definite D call. The TCR comes from a human donor with classical Hodgkin lymphoma. This sample comprised peripheral blood mononuclear cells (PBMCs), obtained before the second cycle of nivolumab. Here the CDR3 DNA reads TGTGCCAGCAGCTTAATAAATCAGCCCCAGCATTTT. This encodes CASSLINQPQHF.